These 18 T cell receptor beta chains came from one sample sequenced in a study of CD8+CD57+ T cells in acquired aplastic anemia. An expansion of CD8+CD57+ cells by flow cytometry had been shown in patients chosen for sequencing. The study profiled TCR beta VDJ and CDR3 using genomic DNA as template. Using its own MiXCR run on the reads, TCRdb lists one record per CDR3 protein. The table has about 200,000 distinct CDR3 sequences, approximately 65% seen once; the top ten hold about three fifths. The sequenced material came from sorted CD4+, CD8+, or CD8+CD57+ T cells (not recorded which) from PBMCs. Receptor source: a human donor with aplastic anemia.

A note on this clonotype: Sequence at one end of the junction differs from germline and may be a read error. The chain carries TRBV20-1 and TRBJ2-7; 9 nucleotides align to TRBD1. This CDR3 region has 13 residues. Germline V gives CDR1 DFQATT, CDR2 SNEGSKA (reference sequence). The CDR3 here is CSARGDREYEQYF. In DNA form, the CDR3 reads TGCAGTGCTAGGGGGGACAGGGAGTACGAGCAGTACTTT.

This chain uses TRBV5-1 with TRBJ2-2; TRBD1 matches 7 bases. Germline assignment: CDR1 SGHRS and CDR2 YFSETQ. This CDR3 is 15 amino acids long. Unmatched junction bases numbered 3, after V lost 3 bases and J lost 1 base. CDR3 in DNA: TGCGCCAGCAGCTCAGGGACAGAGAACACCGGGGAGCTGTTTTTT. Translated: CASSSGTENTGELFF.

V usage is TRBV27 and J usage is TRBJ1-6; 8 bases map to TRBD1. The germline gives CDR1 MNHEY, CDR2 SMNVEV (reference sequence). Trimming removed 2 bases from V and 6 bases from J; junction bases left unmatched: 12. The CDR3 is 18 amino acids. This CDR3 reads CASSLALAPGGPNSPLHF. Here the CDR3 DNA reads TGTGCCAGCAGTTTAGCCCTTGCCCCAGGGGGCCCTAATTCACCCCTCCACTTT.

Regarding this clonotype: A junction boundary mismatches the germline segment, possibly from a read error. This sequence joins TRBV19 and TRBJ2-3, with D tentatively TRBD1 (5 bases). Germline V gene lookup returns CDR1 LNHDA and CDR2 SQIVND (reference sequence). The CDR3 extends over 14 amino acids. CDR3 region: CASDIGRNTGTQYF. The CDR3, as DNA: TGTGCCAGTGACATCGGCCGGAACACAGGTACGCAGTACTTT.

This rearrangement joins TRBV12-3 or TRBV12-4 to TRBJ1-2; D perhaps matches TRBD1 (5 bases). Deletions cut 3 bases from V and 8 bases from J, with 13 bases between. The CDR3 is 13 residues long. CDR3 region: CASSFPGERGYTF. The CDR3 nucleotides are TGTGCCAGCAGTTTCCCGGGGGAGAGGGGCTACACCTTC.

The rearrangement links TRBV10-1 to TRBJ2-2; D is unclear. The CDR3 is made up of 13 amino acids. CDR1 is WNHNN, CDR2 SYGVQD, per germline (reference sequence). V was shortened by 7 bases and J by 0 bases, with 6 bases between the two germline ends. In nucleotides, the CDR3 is TGCGCCAGCAAAAGGACGAACACCGGGGAGCTGTTTTTT. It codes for CASKRTNTGELFF.

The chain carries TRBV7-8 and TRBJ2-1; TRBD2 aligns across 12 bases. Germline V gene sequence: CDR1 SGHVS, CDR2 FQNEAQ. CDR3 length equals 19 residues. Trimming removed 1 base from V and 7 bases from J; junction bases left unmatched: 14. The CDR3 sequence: CASSLVPHSGLAGRNEQFF. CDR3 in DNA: TGTGCCAGCAGCTTAGTCCCACACTCCGGACTAGCGGGAAGGAATGAGCAGTTCTTC.

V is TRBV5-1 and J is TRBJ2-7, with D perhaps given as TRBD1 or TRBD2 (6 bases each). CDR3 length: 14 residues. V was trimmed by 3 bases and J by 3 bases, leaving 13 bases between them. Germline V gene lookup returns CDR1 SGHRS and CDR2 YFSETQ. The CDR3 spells CASSWTTGSYEQYF. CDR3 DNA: TGCGCCAGCAGCTGGACTACAGGGAGCTACGAGCAGTACTTC.

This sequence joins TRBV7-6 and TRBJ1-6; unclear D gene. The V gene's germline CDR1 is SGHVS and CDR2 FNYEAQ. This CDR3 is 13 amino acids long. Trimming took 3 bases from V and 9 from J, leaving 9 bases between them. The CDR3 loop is CASSFGSPSPLHF. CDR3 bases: TGTGCCAGCAGCTTTGGCAGTCCTTCACCCCTCCACTTT.

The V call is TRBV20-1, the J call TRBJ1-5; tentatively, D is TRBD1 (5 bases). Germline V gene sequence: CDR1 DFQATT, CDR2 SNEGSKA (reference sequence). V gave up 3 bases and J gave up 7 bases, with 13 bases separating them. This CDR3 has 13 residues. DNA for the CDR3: TGCAGTGCTAGTGGGGGAGAAGTCCAGCCCCAGCATTTT. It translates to CSASGGEVQPQHF.

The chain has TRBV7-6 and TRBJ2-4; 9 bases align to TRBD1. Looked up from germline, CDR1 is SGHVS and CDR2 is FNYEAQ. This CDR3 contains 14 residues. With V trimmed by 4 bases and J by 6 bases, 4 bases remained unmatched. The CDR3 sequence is CASSSRQGGNIQYF. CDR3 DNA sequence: TGTGCCAGCAGCTCCCGACAGGGGGGAAACATTCAGTACTTC.

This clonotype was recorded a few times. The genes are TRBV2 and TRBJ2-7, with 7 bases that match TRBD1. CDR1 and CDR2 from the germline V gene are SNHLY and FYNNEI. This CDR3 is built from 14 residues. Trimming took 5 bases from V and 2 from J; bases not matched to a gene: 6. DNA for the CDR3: TGTGCCAGCAGTAGGGGACAGCCTCCCTACGAGCAGTACTTC. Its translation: CASSRGQPPYEQYF.

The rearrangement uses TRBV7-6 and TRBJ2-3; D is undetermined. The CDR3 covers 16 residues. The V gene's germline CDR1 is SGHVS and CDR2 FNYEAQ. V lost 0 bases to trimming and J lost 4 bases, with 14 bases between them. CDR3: CASSLALMGFSDTQYF. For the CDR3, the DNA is TGTGCCAGCAGCTTAGCACTCATGGGATTTTCAGATACGCAGTATTTT.

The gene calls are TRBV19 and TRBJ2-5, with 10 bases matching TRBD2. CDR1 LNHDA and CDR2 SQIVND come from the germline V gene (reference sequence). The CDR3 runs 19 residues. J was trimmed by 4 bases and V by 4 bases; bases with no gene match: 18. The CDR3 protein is CASSTEMALSGGRAETQYF. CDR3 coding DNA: TGTGCCAGTAGTACAGAAATGGCCCTTAGCGGGGGGCGGGCAGAGACCCAGTACTTC.

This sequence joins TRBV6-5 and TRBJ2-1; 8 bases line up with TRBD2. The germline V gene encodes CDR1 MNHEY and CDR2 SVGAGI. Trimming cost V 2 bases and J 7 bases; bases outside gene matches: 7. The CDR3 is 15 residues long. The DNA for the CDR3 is TGTGCCAGCAGTTACCTCGAGAGCGGGAGAAATGAGCAGTTCTTC. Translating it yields CASSYLESGRNEQFF.

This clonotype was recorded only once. The CDR3, as DNA: TGCAGTGCTAGTCTCTCTGGAAACACCATATATTTT. Encoded protein: CSASLSGNTIYF. The chain recombines TRBV20-1 with TRBJ1-3; D gene uncertain. This CDR3 is built from 12 residues. Germline CDR1 reads DFQATT; CDR2 reads SNEGSKA (reference sequence). Trimming stripped 3 bases from V and 0 bases from J, with 3 bases between.

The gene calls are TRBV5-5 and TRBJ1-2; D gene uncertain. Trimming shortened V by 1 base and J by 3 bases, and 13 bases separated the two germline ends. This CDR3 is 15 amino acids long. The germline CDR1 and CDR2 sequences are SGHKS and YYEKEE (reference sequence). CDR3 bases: TGTGCCAGCAGCTTGATAACAGATCCCTACTATGGCTACACCTTC. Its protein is CASSLITDPYYGYTF.

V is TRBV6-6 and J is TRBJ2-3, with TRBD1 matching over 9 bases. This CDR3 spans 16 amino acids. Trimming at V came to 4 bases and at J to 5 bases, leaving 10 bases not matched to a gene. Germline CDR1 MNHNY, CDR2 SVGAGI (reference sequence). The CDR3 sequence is CASSSEIQGAEDTQYF. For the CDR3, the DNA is TGTGCCAGCAGTTCCGAAATACAGGGGGCGGAAGATACGCAGTATTTT.